The clone carrying this TCR beta chain was counted only a few times. Its antigen is not identified. A much larger clone lies a single base off, so this may be a read error. No cell sorting was done before RNA was extracted from the tissue. Newly diagnosed lung cancer patients had thoracic surgery in China, August–late 2014, without prior chemotherapy. The library came from three nested PCR rounds adapted from ARM-PCR protocols. TCRdb re-called the multiplex PCR reads with MiXCR, one entry per CDR3 protein. This sample has 55,000 to 75,000 distinct CDR3 sequences, with 55% to 70% found just once. The sample belongs to a study of tumor and adjacent non-tumor tissue in lung cancer. As for the study in general: The cohort had 12 to 13 adenocarcinoma, a couple of squamous cell and 1 small cell patients. Aged roughly 30 to 85 years, patients included nine to ten men and five or six women with stage I to III disease.

Germline CDR1 MGHRA, CDR2 YSYEKL. The CDR3 runs 18 residues. Study-wide results and limits: TCR diversity was significantly greater in tumor than normal lung tissue.

The material sequenced was lung tumor tissue. The chain employs TRBV4-1 and TRBJ2-3, with D possibly being TRBD2 (6 bases). This TCR was recovered from a man in his forties or fifties with non-small cell lung cancer. The CDR3 loop is CPSSQVTSFAGGADTQYF. Here the CDR3 DNA reads TGCCCCAGCAGCCAAGTTACTAGCTTCGCGGGTGGCGCAGATACGCAGTATTTT.